Each of the 32 T cell receptor beta chains below was sequenced from the same sample in a study of T cells after yellow fever vaccination. Each CDR3 protein is one row after TCRdb ran MiXCR on the 5' RACE reads. The profile covers a few hundred thousand distinct CDR3 sequences, with approximately 8% appearing a single time and 3% to 3.5% taken by the ten largest. The specimen comprised CD4+ T cells sorted from PBMCs, sampled 5 days after the yellow fever booster vaccination. The receptor source for this set is a man aged 18 to 29 who received the YFV17D yellow fever vaccine.

This clonotype was detected many times. CDR3 nucleotide sequence: TGCAGTGCTAGCAGTGGTGGGCTGGGACACATTACAGAGAATACGCAGTATTTT. This codes for CSASSGGLGHITENTQYF. The gene calls are TRBV20-1 and TRBJ2-3, with D perhaps matching TRBD1 (6 bases). Germline values: CDR1 DFQATT, CDR2 SNEGSKA (reference sequence). The V gene lost 3 bases and the J gene lost 7 bases, with 29 bases spanning the gap. The CDR3 has 18 amino acids.

A few counts support this clonotype. The J gene is TRBJ1-6, the V gene TRBV3-1, with TRBD1 matching over 8 bases. The ends lost 4 bases at V and 11 bases at J; junction bases unmatched: 4. CDR3 size: 13 residues. CDR1 and CDR2 (germline): LGHDT, YNNKEL (reference sequence). This CDR3 is CASSRTGTAPLHF. CDR3 DNA: TGTGCCAGCAGCCGGACAGGGACGGCACCCCTCCACTTT. Looking up the rest from reference TRBV3-1 and TRBJ1-6 gives the full variable domain: DTAVSQTPKYLVTQMGNDKSIKCEQNLGHDTMYWYKQDSKKFLKIMFSYNNKELIINETVPNRFSPKSPDKAHLNLHINSLELGDSAVYFCASSRTGTAPLHFGNGTRLTVT.

This clonotype was seen many times. The rearrangement uses TRBV19 and TRBJ1-2; 7 nucleotides match TRBD1. Germline loops: CDR1 LNHDA, CDR2 SQIVND (reference sequence). J gave up 3 bases and V 2 bases, and 6 bases lay outside the gene matches. This CDR3 is built from 15 residues. Here the CDR3 reads CASSITHRGHYGYTF. The CDR3 DNA is TGTGCCAGTAGTATAACACACAGGGGTCACTATGGCTACACCTTC.

J is TRBJ2-7 and V is TRBV20-1; D possibly uses TRBD1 or TRBD2 (5 bases each). CDR3 length: 12 amino acids. The germline gives CDR1 DFQATT, CDR2 SNEGSKA (reference sequence). V was shortened by 6 bases and J by 2 bases, with 11 bases between the two germline ends. The CDR3 protein is CSAPGPTYEQYF. The CDR3 DNA reads as TGCAGTGCGCCGGGACCAACCTACGAGCAGTACTTC.

The chain carries TRBV19 and TRBJ2-5; 10 bases are shared with TRBD1. Germline V gene sequence: CDR1 LNHDA, CDR2 SQIVND (reference sequence). Trimming took 6 bases from V and 5 from J; bases not matched to a gene: 3. CDR3 length: 13 residues. In nucleotides, the CDR3 is TGTGCCAGTAGGCGGGACAGGGGTGAGACCCAGTACTTC. Translated, it gives CASRRDRGETQYF. The variable domain in full, with the rest retrieved from reference TRBV19 and TRBJ2-5, is DGGITQSPKYLFRKEGQNVTLSCEQNLNHDAMYWYRQDPGQGLRLIYYSQIVNDFQKGDIAEGYSVSREKKESFPLTVTSAQKNPTAFYLCASRRDRGETQYFGPGTRLLVL.

This clonotype was seen at least ten times. This chain uses TRBV2 with TRBJ2-3; D gene ambiguous. Between the trimmed V and J ends, which lost 3 bases and 8 bases, there was a span of 9 bases. Germline CDR1 SNHLY, CDR2 FYNNEI. The CDR3 totals 12 residues. The CDR3 loop reads CASSDPSGTQYF. The CDR3 DNA reads as TGTGCCAGCAGTGACCCCAGTGGTACGCAGTATTTT. The full variable domain, rest sourced from reference TRBV2 and TRBJ2-3, is EPEVTQTPSHQVTQMGQEVILRCVPISNHLYFYWYRQILGQKVEFLVSFYNNEISEKSEIFDDQFSVERPDGSNFTLKIRSTKLEDSAMYFCASSDPSGTQYFGPGTRLTVL.

This chain connects TRBV12-3 or TRBV12-4 to TRBJ1-5; D uncertain. Trimming stripped 6 bases from V and 7 bases from J, with 13 bases between. The CDR3 covers 13 residues. CDR3 nucleotides: TGTGCCAGCAGCGAGAACCGAGGACAGCCCCAGCATTTT. This encodes CASSENRGQPQHF.

This clonotype was recorded many times. The chain joins TRBV5-1 to TRBJ2-1; the match to TRBD2 covers 10 bases. The CDR3 is made up of 16 amino acids. V lost 5 bases, J lost 2 bases, and 7 bases stayed unmatched. From germline, CDR1 is SGHRS and CDR2 YFSETQ. The CDR3 protein is CASRFSGTSAYNEQFF. DNA of the CDR3: TGCGCCAGCAGGTTTAGTGGGACTAGCGCCTACAATGAGCAGTTCTTC.

The chain recombines TRBV4-3 with TRBJ1-1; 7 positions match TRBD1. The CDR3 extends over 15 amino acids. Germline loops: CDR1 LGHNA, CDR2 YSLEER. V gave up 2 bases and J gave up 4 bases; unmatched junction bases: 7. Written as DNA, the CDR3 is TGCGCCAGCAGCCAACCGGACAGGCCGGGCACTGAAGCTTTCTTT. Protein product: CASSQPDRPGTEAFF.

This sequence joins TRBV19 and TRBJ1-1; no clear D. Germline CDR1 reads LNHDA; CDR2 reads SQIVND (reference sequence). This CDR3 region has 15 residues. Trimming removed 5 bases from V and 0 bases from J, with 13 bases in between. The CDR3 protein is CASSRAGIMNTEAFF. DNA of the CDR3: TGTGCCAGTAGTCGGGCGGGAATAATGAACACTGAAGCTTTCTTT.

This clonotype has more than one count but fewer than ten. The chain employs TRBV20-1 and TRBJ2-1, with D perhaps TRBD1 or TRBD2 (6 bases each). CDR1 and CDR2 from the germline V gene are DFQATT and SNEGSKA (reference sequence). The CDR3 spans 15 residues. Trimming pared 3 bases from V and 7 bases from J, leaving 19 bases between. The CDR3, as DNA: TGCAGTGCTAGCCCCGGGGGCCTGCTTTTTAATGAGCAGTTCTTC. Residues: CSASPGGLLFNEQFF.

This rearrangement joins TRBV7-3 to TRBJ2-1, with 8 nucleotides matching TRBD2. CDR1 is SGHTA, CDR2 FQGTGA, per germline. Germline trimming cut 5 bases from V and 3 bases from J; bases unmatched to any gene: 3. The CDR3 contains 14 residues. The CDR3 region is CASSPGGGYNEQFF. The DNA of the CDR3 is TGTGCCAGCAGCCCCGGGGGGGGCTACAATGAGCAGTTCTTC.

This chain joins TRBV5-4 and TRBJ2-1; 9 bases map to TRBD2. With 2 bases clipped from V and 5 bases from J, the junction kept 11 bases outside the gene matches. The CDR3 totals 17 residues. CDR1 is SGHNT, CDR2 YYREEE, per germline (reference sequence). The CDR3 coding sequence is TGTGCCAGCAGCTTCCTACGACCTGGCGGGGGGGACAATGAGCAGTTCTTC. It codes for CASSFLRPGGGDNEQFF. Together with reference TRBV5-4 and TRBJ2-1, the CDR3 gives the full variable domain: ETGVTQSPTHLIKTRGQQVTLRCSSQSGHNTVSWYQQALGQGPQFIFQYYREEENGRGNFPPRFSGLQFPNYSSELNVNALELDDSALYLCASSFLRPGGGDNEQFFGPGTRLTVL.

In its sample, this clonotype was seen many times. V gene TRBV4-1 combines with J gene TRBJ1-2, with D unclear. V dropped 0 bases and J dropped 4 bases, with 12 bases sitting between them. This CDR3 contains 15 residues. In germline, CDR1 is MGHRA, CDR2 YSYEKL. The CDR3 spells CASSQEGRARYGYTF. DNA for the CDR3: TGCGCCAGCAGCCAAGAAGGCCGCGCGCGCTATGGCTACACCTTC.

This clonotype was seen more than once but under ten times. The V call is TRBV7-9, the J call TRBJ2-6; D is ambiguous. V gave up 5 bases and J gave up 9 bases, with 11 bases separating them. Germline lookup yields CDR1 SEHNR and CDR2 FQNEAQ (reference sequence). This CDR3 has 13 amino acids. The CDR3 region has the DNA TGTGCCAGCAGCGCCGCCAACTTCAACGTCCTGACTTTC. It encodes CASSAANFNVLTF.

This clonotype was counted ten times or more. The J gene is TRBJ1-4, the V gene TRBV7-9; 7 nucleotides match TRBD1. The CDR3 totals 14 residues. V lost 7 bases and J lost 8; bases outside the gene matches: 10. CDR1 is SEHNR and CDR2 is FQNEAQ in the germline V gene (reference sequence). DNA for the CDR3: TGTGCCAGCACCCCGGACAGGCGTAGCGAAAAACTGTTTTTT. Protein sequence: CASTPDRRSEKLFF.

This clonotype has more than one count but fewer than ten. This chain links TRBV6-5 with TRBJ2-7; weak D call: TRBD1 (5 bases). Trimming removed 5 bases from V and 4 bases from J, with 12 bases in between. The CDR3 totals 13 residues. Looked up from germline, CDR1 is MNHEY and CDR2 is SVGAGI. The CDR3 DNA follows: TGTGCCAGCAGTACGACAGTAGGGTACGAGCAGTACGTC. This codes for CASSTTVGYEQYV.

V usage is TRBV27 and J usage is TRBJ1-6, with D possibly matching TRBD1 (5 bases). V dropped 1 base and J dropped 5 bases, with 15 bases sitting between them. The CDR3 runs 17 residues. CDR1 and CDR2 (germline): MNHEY, SMNVEV (reference sequence). The chain's CDR3 is CASSLYPAGKHNSPLHF. The DNA of the CDR3 is TGTGCCAGCAGTTTATACCCCGCAGGGAAGCATAATTCACCCCTCCACTTT.

This clonotype has a count of ten or more. V and J are TRBV7-2 and TRBJ2-3; D is uncertain. Per germline, CDR1 SGHTA and CDR2 FQGNSA. This CDR3 spans 12 amino acids. With 2 bases removed from V and 5 bases from J, the gap between germline ends came to 5 bases. In nucleotides, the CDR3 is TGTGCCAGCAGCTTACCTGGAGATACGCAGTATTTT. Residues: CASSLPGDTQYF.

This clonotype has just a few counts. This CDR3 is CASSSLQGANNQPQHF. The CDR3 DNA follows: TGTGCCAGTAGTTCTCTACAGGGGGCAAACAATCAGCCCCAGCATTTT. The gene calls are TRBV19 and TRBJ1-5, with 9 bases lining up with TRBD1. The CDR3 sequence is 16 residues long. CDR1 and CDR2 (germline): LNHDA, SQIVND (reference sequence). J gave up 3 bases and V 5 bases, and 8 bases lay outside the gene matches.

The CDR3 DNA is TGTGCCAGCAGAATCCTCGCGAACACCGGGGAGCTGTTTTTT. It translates to CASRILANTGELFF. The rearrangement uses TRBV2 and TRBJ2-2; D remains ambiguous. The CDR3 sequence is 14 residues long. V shed 6 bases and J shed 0 bases, with 8 bases lying between them. Germline CDR1 is SNHLY and CDR2 is FYNNEI. The full variable domain, completed using reference TRBV2 and TRBJ2-2, is EPEVTQTPSHQVTQMGQEVILRCVPISNHLYFYWYRQILGQKVEFLVSFYNNEISEKSEIFDDQFSVERPDGSNFTLKIRSTKLEDSAMYFCASRILANTGELFFGEGSRLTVL.

The rearrangement joins TRBV5-6 to TRBJ2-1; 13 nucleotides match TRBD2. This CDR3 has 15 residues. Looked up from germline, CDR1 is SGHDT and CDR2 is YYEEEE. V lost 4 bases and J lost 5; bases outside the gene matches: 3. DNA of the CDR3: TGTGCCAGCAGCCAACTAGCGGGGGGGAACAATGAGCAGTTCTTC. Translating it yields CASSQLAGGNNEQFF.

The chain couples TRBV6-2 or TRBV6-3 to TRBJ2-2; D is undetermined. Germline lookup yields CDR1 MNHEY and CDR2 SVGEGT. Trimming took off 4 bases at V and 5 bases at J, with 17 bases between the two ends. This CDR3 has 16 residues. As DNA, the CDR3 is TGTGCCAGCAGTTCCTGGCGGTGGGTGTCGACCGGGGAGCTGTTTTTT. It yields the protein CASSSWRWVSTGELFF.

This clonotype was seen a few times. In DNA form, the CDR3 reads TGTGCCAGCAGCCGGGGTGGGGCGCTTGGGGAAAAACTGTTTTTT. Translated, it gives CASSRGGALGEKLFF. The J gene is TRBJ1-4, the V gene TRBV7-2, with D maybe TRBD1 (5 bases). V was clipped by 5 bases and J by 8 bases, with 18 bases between them. Germline CDR1 reads SGHTA; CDR2 reads FQGNSA. The CDR3 has 15 residues. The full variable domain, rest sourced from reference TRBV7-2 and TRBJ1-4, is GAGVSQSPSNKVTEKGKDVELRCDPISGHTALYWYRQSLGQGLEFLIYFQGNSAPDKSGLPSDRFSAERTGGSVSTLTIQRTQQEDSAVYLCASSRGGALGEKLFFGSGTQLSVL.

This clonotype was seen more than once but under ten times. The chain recombines TRBV12-5 with TRBJ2-3; tentatively, D is TRBD1 or TRBD2 (5 bases each). Per germline, CDR1 LGHNT and CDR2 FRNRAP. V gave up 5 bases and J gave up 10 bases, with 19 bases separating them. The CDR3 has 14 amino acids. CDR3 sequence: CASGLGTAAEPQYF. As DNA, the CDR3 is TGTGCTAGTGGTCTAGGGACCGCGGCCGAGCCGCAGTATTTT.

This clonotype was counted many times. The chain employs TRBV10-2 and TRBJ2-3; D is ambiguous. The germline V gene encodes CDR1 WSHSY and CDR2 SAAADI. The CDR3 is 16 amino acids. Trimming pared 11 bases from V and 0 bases from J, leaving 21 bases between. The CDR3 region is CASRRLAPDSTDTQYF. The CDR3 DNA sequence: TGCGCCTCCCGGCGGCTGGCACCAGATAGCACAGATACGCAGTATTTT.

This clonotype occurred a few times. The genes are TRBV20-1 and TRBJ1-5, with TRBD1 identical over 12 bases. CDR1 and CDR2 from the germline V gene are DFQATT and SNEGSKA (reference sequence). Trimming removed 5 bases from V and 0 bases from J; junction bases left unmatched: 8. This CDR3 is built from 17 residues. The CDR3 DNA is TGCAGTGCTTCCGGGACAGGGGGCCTATTTAGCAATCAGCCCCAGCATTTT. Translating gives CSASGTGGLFSNQPQHF.

The rearrangement links TRBV18 to TRBJ1-6, with D possibly TRBD1 on 5 matching bases. CDR1 KGHSH and CDR2 LQKENI come from the germline V gene. This CDR3 comprises 14 residues. Trimming took 4 bases from V and 9 from J, leaving 13 bases between them. DNA for the CDR3: TGTGCCAGCTCACTCCGGGACGCAGGTTCACCCCTCCACTTT. Amino acid sequence: CASSLRDAGSPLHF.

There are a few counts of this clonotype. The chain combines TRBV7-2 with TRBJ2-1; TRBD2 aligns across 8 bases. The CDR3 is made up of 15 amino acids. The germline V gene has CDR1 SGHTA and CDR2 FQGNSA. The V and J ends lost 5 bases and 7 bases, in that order; junction bases with no gene match: 10. CDR3 DNA: TGTGCCAGCAGCCCACCCGGGACTAGTCTTAATGAGCAGTTCTTC. Its protein is CASSPPGTSLNEQFF.

This clonotype was seen only a few times. The CDR3 here is CASSPTGQVYEQYF. The DNA for the CDR3 is TGTGCCAGCAGCCCGACTGGACAGGTCTACGAGCAGTACTTC. The rearrangement joins TRBV6-5 to TRBJ2-7; 7 bases map to TRBD1. V lost 6 bases and J lost 3; bases outside the gene matches: 8. The CDR3 length is 14 residues. Per germline, CDR1 MNHEY and CDR2 SVGAGI.

J is TRBJ1-1 and V is TRBV11-2, with D perhaps TRBD1 (6 bases). Trimming shortened V by 5 bases and J by 6 bases, and 13 bases separated the two germline ends. CDR1 is SGHAT and CDR2 is FQNNGV in the germline V gene. The CDR3 contains 13 residues. CDR3: CASSTESGAEAFF. CDR3 coding DNA: TGTGCCAGCAGCACCGAATCAGGGGCTGAAGCTTTCTTT.

This clonotype was seen repeatedly, ten times or more. V usage is TRBV18 and J usage is TRBJ1-1; D gene unclear. V shed 2 bases and J shed 0 bases, with 4 bases lying between them. Germline CDR1 is KGHSH and CDR2 is LQKENI. The CDR3 is 13 residues long. CDR3 sequence: CASSPVVNTEAFF. The DNA of the CDR3 is TGTGCCAGCTCACCAGTCGTGAACACTGAAGCTTTCTTT.